Reported below is one T cell receptor (beta chain). The sample is drawn from a study of T cell changes during pregnancy in multiple sclerosis. Per germline, CDR1 SEHNR and CDR2 FQNEAQ (reference sequence). J lost 5 bases, V lost 5 bases, and 8 bases had no gene match. The CDR3 is 15 residues long. The repertoire was sequenced with immunoSEQ multiplex PCR; TCRdb's copy has only in-frame clones and lacks some. The sample has 90,000 to 120,000 clones; roughly 93% are singletons. The clonotype was recovered from a female donor with multiple sclerosis, enrolled in a pregnancy study. Sequencing used peripheral blood, obtained before pregnancy. The chain has TRBV7-9 and TRBJ1-4, with 7 positions matching TRBD1. DNA of the CDR3: TGTGCCAGCAGCCCATCCAGGGGGAAGAATGAAAAACTGTTTTTT. Residues: CASSPSRGKNEKLFF.